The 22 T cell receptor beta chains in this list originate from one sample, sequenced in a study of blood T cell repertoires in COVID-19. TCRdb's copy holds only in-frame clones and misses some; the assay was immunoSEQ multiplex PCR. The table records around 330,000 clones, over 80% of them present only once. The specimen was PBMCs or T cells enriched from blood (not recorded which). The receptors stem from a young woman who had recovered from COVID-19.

The chain's CDR3 is CASSATGGWYGYTF. CDR3 nucleotide sequence: TGTGCCAGCAGCGCGACAGGGGGATGGTATGGCTACACCTTC. This chain links TRBV9 with TRBJ1-2; 9 positions agree with TRBD1. The CDR3 sequence is 14 residues long. With 3 bases clipped from V and 5 bases from J, the junction kept 5 bases outside the gene matches. CDR1 and CDR2 from the germline V gene are SGDLS and YYNGEE. The full variable domain, in which reference TRBV9 and TRBJ1-2 provide the parts outside the CDR3, is DSGVTQTPKHLITATGQRVTLRCSPRSGDLSVYWYQQSLDQGLQFLIQYYNGEERAKGNILERFSAQQFPDLHSELNLSSLELGDSALYFCASSATGGWYGYTFGSGTRLTVV.

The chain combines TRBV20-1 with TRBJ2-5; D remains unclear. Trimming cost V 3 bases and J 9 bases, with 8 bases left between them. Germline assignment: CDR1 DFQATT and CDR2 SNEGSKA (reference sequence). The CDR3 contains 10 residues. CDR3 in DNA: TGCAGTGCTAGGACGGGTGCCCAGTACTTC. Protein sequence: CSARTGAQYF.

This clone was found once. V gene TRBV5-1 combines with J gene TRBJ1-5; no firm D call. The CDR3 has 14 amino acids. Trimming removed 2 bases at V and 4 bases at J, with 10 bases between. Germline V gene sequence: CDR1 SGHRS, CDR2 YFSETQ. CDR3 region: CASSFEGLNQPQHF. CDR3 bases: TGCGCCAGCAGCTTTGAGGGATTAAATCAGCCCCAGCATTTT.

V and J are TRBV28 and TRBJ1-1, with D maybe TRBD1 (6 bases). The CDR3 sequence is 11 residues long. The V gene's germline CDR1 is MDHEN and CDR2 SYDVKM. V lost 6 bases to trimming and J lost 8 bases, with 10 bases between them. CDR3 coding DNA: TGTGCCAGCAGAACGGACAGAGAAGCTTTCTTT. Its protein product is CASRTDREAFF.

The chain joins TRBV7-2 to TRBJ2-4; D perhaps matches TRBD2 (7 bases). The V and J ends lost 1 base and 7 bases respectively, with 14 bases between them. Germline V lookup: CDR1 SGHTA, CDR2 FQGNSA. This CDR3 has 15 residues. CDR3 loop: CASSLDRGATNIQYF. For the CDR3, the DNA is TGTGCCAGCAGCTTAGATCGGGGGGCAACGAACATTCAGTACTTC.

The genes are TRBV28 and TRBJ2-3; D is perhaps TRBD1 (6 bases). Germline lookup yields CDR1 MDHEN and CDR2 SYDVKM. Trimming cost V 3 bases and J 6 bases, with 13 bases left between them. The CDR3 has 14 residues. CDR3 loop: CASSFLGAGDTQYF. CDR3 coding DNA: TGTGCCAGCAGTTTTCTGGGGGCCGGGGATACGCAGTATTTT.

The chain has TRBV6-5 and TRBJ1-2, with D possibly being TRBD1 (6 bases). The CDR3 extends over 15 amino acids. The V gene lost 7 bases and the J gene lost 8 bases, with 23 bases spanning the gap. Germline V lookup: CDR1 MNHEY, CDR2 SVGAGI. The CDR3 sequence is CASTREGGRGFGYTF. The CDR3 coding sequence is TGTGCCAGCACCCGGGAGGGAGGCAGGGGCTTCGGCTACACCTTC.

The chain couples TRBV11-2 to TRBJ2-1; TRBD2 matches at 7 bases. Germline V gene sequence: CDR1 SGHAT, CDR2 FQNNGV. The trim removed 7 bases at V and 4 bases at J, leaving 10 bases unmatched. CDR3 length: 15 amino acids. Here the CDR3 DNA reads TGTGCCAGCACCCAGGGTGCTAGCGGATACAATGAGCAGTTCTTC. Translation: CASTQGASGYNEQFF.

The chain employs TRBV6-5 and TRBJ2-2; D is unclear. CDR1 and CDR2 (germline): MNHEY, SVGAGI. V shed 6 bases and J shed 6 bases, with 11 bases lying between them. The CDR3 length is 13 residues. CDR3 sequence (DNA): TGTGCCAGCAGCCGAGACTTGGCCGGGGAGCTGTTTTTT. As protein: CASSRDLAGELFF.

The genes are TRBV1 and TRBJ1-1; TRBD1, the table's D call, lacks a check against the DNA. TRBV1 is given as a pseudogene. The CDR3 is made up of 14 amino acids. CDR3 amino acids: CTSSQEGRDAEAFF. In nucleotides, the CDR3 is TGCACCAGCAGCCAAGAAGGCAGGGATGCTGAAGCTTTCTTT.

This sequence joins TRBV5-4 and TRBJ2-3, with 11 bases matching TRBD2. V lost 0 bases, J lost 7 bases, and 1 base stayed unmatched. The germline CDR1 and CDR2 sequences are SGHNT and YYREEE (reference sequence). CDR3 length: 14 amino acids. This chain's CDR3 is CASSLASGRYTQYF. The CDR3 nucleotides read TGTGCCAGCAGCTTGGCTAGCGGGAGGTATACGCAGTATTTT. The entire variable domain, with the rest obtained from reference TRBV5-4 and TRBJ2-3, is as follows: ETGVTQSPTHLIKTRGQQVTLRCSSQSGHNTVSWYQQALGQGPQFIFQYYREEENGRGNFPPRFSGLQFPNYSSELNVNALELDDSALYLCASSLASGRYTQYFGPGTRLTVL.

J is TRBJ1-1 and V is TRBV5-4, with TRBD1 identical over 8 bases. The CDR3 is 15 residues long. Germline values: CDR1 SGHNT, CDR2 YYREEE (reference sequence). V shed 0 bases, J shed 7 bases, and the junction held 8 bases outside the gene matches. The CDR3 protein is CASSLEVSGGGEAFF. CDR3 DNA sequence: TGTGCCAGCAGCTTGGAAGTCTCAGGGGGCGGTGAAGCTTTCTTT.

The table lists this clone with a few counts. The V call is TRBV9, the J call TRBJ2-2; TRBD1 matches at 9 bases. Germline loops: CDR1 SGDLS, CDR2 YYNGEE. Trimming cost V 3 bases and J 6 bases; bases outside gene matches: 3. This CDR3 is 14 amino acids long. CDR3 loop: CASSDRGRSGELFF. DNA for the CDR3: TGTGCCAGCAGCGACAGGGGGCGTTCCGGGGAGCTGTTTTTT.

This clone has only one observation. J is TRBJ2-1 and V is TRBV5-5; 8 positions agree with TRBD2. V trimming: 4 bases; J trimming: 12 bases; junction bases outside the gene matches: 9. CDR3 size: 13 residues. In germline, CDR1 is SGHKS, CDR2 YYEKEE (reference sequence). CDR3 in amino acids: CASSTRVAGGQFF. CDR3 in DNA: TGTGCCAGCAGCACCCGGGTGGCGGGAGGGCAGTTCTTC.

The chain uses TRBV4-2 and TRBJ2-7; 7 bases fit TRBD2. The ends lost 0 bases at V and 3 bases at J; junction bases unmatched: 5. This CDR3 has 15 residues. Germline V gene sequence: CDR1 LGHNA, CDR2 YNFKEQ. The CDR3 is CASSQDPGRDYEQYF. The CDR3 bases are TGTGCCAGCAGCCAAGATCCGGGGAGGGACTACGAGCAGTACTTC.

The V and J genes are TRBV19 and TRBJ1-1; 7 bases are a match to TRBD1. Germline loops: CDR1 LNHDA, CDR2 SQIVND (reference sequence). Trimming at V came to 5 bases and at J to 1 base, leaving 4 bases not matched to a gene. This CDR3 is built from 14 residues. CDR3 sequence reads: CASSGTAENTEAFF. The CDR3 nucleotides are TGTGCCAGTAGTGGGACAGCCGAGAACACTGAAGCTTTCTTT.

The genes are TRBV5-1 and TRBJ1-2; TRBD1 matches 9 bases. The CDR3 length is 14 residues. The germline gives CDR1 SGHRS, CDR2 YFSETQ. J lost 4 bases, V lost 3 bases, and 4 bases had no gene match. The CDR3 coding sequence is TGCGCCAGCAGCTGGGGACAGGGCCCCTATGGCTACACCTTC. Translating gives CASSWGQGPYGYTF.

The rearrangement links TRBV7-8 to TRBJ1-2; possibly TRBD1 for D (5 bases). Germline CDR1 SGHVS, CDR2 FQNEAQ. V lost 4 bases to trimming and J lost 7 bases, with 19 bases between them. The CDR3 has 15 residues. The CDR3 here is CASSSHIGESIGYTF. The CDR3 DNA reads TGTGCCAGCAGCTCACATATAGGGGAATCGATTGGCTACACCTTC.

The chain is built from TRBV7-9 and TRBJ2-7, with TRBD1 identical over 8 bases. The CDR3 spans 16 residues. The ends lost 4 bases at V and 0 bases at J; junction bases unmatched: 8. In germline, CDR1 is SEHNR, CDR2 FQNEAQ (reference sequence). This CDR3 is CASSSATGADSYEQYF. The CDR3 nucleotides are TGTGCCAGCAGCTCGGCGACAGGGGCTGACTCCTACGAGCAGTACTTC.

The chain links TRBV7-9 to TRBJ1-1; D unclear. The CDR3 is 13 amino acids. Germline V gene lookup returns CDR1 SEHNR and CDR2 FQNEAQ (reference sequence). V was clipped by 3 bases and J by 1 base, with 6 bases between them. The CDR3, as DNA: TGTGCCAGCAGCTTTGACACGAACACTGAAGCTTTCTTT. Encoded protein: CASSFDTNTEAFF.

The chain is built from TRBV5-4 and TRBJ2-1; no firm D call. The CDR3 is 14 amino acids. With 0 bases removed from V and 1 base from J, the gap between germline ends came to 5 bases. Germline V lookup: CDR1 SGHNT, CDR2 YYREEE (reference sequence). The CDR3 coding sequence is TGTGCCAGCAGCTTGGTTCCGTCCTACAATGAGCAGTTCTTC. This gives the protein CASSLVPSYNEQFF.

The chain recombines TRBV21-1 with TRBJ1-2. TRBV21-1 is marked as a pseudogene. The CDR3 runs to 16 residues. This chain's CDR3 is CASSKDIGGGGNGYTF. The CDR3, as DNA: TGTGCCAGCAGCAAAGATATAGGTGGCGGCGGCAATGGCTACACCTTC.